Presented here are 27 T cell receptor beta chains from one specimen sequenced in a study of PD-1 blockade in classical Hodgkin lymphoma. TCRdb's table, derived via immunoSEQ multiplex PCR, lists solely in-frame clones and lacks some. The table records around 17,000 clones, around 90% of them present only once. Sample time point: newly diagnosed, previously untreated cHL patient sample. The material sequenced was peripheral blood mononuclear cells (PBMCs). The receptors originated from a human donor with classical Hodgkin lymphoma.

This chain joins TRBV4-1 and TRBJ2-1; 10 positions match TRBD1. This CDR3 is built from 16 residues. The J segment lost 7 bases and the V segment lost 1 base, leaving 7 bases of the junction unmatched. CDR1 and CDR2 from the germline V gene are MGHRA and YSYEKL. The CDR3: CASSQGPGTGANEQFF. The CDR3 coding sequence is TGCGCCAGCAGCCAAGGTCCCGGGACAGGGGCAAATGAGCAGTTCTTC.

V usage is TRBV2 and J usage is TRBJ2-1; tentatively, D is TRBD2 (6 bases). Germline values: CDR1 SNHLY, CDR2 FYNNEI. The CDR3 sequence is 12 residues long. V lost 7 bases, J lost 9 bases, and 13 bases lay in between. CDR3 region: CASKGEGGEQFF. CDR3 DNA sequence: TGTGCCAGCAAGGGCGAGGGAGGTGAGCAGTTCTTC.

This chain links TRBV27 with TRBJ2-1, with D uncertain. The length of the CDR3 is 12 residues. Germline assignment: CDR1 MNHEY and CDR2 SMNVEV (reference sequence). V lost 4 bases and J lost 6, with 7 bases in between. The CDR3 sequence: CASSWAANEQFF. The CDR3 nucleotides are TGTGCCAGCAGTTGGGCAGCCAATGAGCAGTTCTTC.

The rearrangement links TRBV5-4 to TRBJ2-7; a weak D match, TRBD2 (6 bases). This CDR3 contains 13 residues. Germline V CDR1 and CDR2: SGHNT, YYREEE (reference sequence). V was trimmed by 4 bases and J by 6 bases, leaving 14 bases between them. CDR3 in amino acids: CASSAGTQGEQYF. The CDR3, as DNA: TGTGCCAGCAGCGCCGGGACTCAGGGCGAGCAGTACTTC.

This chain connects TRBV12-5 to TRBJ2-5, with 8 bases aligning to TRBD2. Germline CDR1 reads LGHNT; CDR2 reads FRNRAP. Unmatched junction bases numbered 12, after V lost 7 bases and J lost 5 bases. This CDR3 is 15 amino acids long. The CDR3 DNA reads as TGTGCTAGTGACAACAGACGGGGGGGTTTCGAGACCCAGTACTTC. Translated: CASDNRRGGFETQYF.

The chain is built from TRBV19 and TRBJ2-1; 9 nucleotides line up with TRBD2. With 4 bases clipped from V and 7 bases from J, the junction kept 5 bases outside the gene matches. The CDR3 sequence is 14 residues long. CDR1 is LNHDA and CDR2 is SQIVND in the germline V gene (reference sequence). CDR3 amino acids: CASSTSLAGNEQFF. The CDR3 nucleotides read TGTGCCAGTAGTACATCCCTAGCGGGGAATGAGCAGTTCTTC.

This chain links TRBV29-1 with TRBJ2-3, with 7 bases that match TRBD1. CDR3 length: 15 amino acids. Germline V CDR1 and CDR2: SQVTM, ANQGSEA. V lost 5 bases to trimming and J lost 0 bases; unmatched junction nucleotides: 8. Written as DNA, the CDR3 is TGCAGCGTTTCCGGGACAGAGACTAGCACAGATACGCAGTATTTT. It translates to CSVSGTETSTDTQYF.

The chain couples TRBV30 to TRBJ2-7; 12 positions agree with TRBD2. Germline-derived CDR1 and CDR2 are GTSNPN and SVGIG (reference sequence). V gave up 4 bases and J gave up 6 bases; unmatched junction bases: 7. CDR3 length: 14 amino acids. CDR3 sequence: CAWNRLAGVSEQYF. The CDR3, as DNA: TGTGCCTGGAATAGACTAGCGGGAGTTTCCGAGCAGTACTTC.

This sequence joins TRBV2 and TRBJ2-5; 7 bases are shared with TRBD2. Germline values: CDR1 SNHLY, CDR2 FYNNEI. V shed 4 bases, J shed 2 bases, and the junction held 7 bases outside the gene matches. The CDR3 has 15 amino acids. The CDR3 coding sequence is TGTGCCAGCAGTGCCAGCGGGAAGAGTCAAGAGACCCAGTACTTC. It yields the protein CASSASGKSQETQYF.

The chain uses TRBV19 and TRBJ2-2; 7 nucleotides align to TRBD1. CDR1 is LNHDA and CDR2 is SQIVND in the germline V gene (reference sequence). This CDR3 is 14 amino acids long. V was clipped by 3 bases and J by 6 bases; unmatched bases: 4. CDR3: CASSMLDRPGELFF. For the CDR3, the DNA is TGTGCCAGTAGTATGCTGGACAGGCCCGGGGAGCTGTTTTTT.

The CDR3 spells CAWSRVTDTQYF. The CDR3 DNA sequence: TGTGCCTGGAGTAGGGTGACGGATACGCAGTATTTT. V and J are TRBV30 and TRBJ2-3; no clear D. The V gene's germline CDR1 is GTSNPN and CDR2 SVGIG (reference sequence). V shed 2 bases and J shed 6 bases, with 9 bases lying between them. The CDR3 contains 12 residues. The whole variable domain, filled in from reference TRBV30 and TRBJ2-3, reads SQTIHQWPATLVQPVGSPLSLECTVEGTSNPNLYWYRQAAGRGLQLLFYSVGIGQISSEVPQNLSASRPQDRQFILSSKKLLLSDSGFYLCAWSRVTDTQYFGPGTRLTVL.

The CDR3 bases are TGTGCCAGTGACCGAACTAGCGGGGCTCTGGAGGAGACCCAGTACTTC. Protein product: CASDRTSGALEETQYF. The chain couples TRBV19 to TRBJ2-5; 10 bases fit TRBD2. The germline gives CDR1 LNHDA, CDR2 SQIVND (reference sequence). Trimming took 8 bases from V and 5 from J; bases not matched to a gene: 14. CDR3 size: 16 residues.

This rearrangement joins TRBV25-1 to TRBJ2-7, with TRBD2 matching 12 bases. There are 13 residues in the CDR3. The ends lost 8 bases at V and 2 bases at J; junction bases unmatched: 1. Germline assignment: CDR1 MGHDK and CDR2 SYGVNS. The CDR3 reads CASRLAGAYEQYF. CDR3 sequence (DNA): TGTGCCAGCCGACTAGCGGGGGCCTACGAGCAGTACTTC.

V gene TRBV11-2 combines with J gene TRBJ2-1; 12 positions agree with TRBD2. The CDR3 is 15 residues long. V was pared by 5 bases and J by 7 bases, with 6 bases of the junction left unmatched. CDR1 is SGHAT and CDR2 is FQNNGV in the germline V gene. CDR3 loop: CASSPGLAGSNEQFF. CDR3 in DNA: TGTGCCAGCAGCCCCGGACTAGCGGGATCTAATGAGCAGTTCTTC.

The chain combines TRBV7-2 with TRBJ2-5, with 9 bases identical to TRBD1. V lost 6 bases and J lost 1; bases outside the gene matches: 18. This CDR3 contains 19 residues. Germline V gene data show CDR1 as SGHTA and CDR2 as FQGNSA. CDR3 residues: CASSKRLESGTGIQETQYF. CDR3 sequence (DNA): TGTGCCAGCAGTAAACGGCTGGAATCCGGGACAGGGATCCAAGAGACCCAGTACTTC.

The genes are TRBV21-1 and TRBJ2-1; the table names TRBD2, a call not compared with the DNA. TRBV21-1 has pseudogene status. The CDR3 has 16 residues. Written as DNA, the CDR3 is TGTGCCAGCAGCAAAGGGGGACTAGCGGACTACAATGAGCAGTTCTTC. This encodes CASSKGGLADYNEQFF.

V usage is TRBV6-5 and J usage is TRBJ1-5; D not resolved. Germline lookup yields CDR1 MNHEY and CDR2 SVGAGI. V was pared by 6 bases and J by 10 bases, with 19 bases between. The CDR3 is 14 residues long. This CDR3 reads CASSSSTVSSPQHF. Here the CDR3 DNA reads TGTGCCAGCAGCTCCTCGACCGTGAGCAGTCCCCAGCATTTT.

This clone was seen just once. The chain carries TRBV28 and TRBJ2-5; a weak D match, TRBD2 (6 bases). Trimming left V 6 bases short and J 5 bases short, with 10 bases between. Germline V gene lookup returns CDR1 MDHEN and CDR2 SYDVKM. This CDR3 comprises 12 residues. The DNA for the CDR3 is TGTGCCAGCAGGAAACTAGCTGAGACCCAGTACTTC. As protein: CASRKLAETQYF.

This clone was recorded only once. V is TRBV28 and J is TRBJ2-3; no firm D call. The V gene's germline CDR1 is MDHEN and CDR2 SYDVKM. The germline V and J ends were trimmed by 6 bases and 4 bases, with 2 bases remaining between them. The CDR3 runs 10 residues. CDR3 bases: TGTGCCAGCAGAGCAGATACGCAGTATTTT. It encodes CASRADTQYF.

The CDR3 DNA is TGTGCCAGCACCATGGGTGCTACCTACGAGCAGTACTTC. Residues: CASTMGATYEQYF. The chain has TRBV6-5 and TRBJ2-7; D is unresolved. V was pared by 7 bases and J by 2 bases, with 12 bases between. Looked up from germline, CDR1 is MNHEY and CDR2 is SVGAGI. This CDR3 is 13 amino acids long.

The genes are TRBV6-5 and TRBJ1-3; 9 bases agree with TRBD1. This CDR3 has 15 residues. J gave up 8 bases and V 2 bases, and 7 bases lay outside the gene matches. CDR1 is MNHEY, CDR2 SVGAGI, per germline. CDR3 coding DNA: TGTGCCAGCAGTTACGGCTGGGGACAGGGTTACACCATATATTTT. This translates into CASSYGWGQGYTIYF.

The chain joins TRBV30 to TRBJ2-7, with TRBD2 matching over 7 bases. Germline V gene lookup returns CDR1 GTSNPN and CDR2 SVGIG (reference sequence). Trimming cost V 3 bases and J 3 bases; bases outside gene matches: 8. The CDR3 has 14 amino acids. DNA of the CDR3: TGTGCCTGGAGCTGGGCTAGCGGAGACTACGAGCAGTACTTC. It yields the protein CAWSWASGDYEQYF.

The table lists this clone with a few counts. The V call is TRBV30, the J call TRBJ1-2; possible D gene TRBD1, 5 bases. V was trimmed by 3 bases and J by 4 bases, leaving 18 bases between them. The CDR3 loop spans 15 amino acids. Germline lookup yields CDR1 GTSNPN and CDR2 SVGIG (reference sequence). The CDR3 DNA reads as TGTGCCTGGAGGCGTACCCCGCTGGGGACCTATGGCTACACCTTC. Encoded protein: CAWRRTPLGTYGYTF. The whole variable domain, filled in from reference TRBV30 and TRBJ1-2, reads SQTIHQWPATLVQPVGSPLSLECTVEGTSNPNLYWYRQAAGRGLQLLFYSVGIGQISSEVPQNLSASRPQDRQFILSSKKLLLSDSGFYLCAWRRTPLGTYGYTFGSGTRLTVV.

CDR3 protein: CASSLTGGDYNEQFF. In DNA form, the CDR3 reads TGCGCCAGCAGCTTGACAGGGGGCGACTACAATGAGCAGTTCTTC. The genes are TRBV5-1 and TRBJ2-1, with 9 bases that match TRBD1. Germline CDR1 and CDR2: SGHRS and YFSETQ. CDR3 length: 15 residues. The V gene end was trimmed by 1 base and the J gene end by 3 bases; junction bases not matched to a gene: 2.

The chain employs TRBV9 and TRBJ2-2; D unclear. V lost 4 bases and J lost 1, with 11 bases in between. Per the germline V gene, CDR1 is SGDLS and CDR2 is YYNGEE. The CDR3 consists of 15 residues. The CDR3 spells CASSPSPQNTGELFF. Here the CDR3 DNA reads TGTGCCAGCAGCCCATCCCCACAGAACACCGGGGAGCTGTTTTTT.

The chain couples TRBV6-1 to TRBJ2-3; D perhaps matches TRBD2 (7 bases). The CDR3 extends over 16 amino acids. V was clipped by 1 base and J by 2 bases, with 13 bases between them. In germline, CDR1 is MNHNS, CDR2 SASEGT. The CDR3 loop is CASSEGRGGHTDTQYF. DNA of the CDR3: TGTGCCAGCAGTGAAGGGAGGGGGGGGCACACAGATACGCAGTATTTT.

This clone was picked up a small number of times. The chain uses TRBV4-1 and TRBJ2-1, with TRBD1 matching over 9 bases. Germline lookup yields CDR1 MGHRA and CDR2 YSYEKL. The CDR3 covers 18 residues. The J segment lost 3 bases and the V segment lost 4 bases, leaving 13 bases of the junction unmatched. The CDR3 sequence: CASSPKEQGAYLYNEQFF. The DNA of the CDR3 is TGCGCCAGCAGCCCTAAAGAACAGGGGGCCTACCTCTACAATGAGCAGTTCTTC.